The clone carrying this TCR beta chain was seen ten or more times. The antigen is not known. This sample was taken from a study of neurological immune-mediated disorders. General observations from the study: None of the CDR3 amino acid sequences of expanded clones were shared across subjects, and this suggested private repertoires in all groups. When the repertoires were grouped phylogenetically, those of 18 of the 34 multiple sclerosis patients came together in a single cluster of related CDR3 sequences, which points to a possible repertoire-level signature. HTLV-1-associated myelopathy displayed the greatest TCR clonal expansion, and multiple sclerosis exhibited the smallest, lower than that of healthy controls.

Synthesis of cDNA was accomplished via 5'RACE employing 10-nucleotide random UMIs. TCRdb re-called the 5' RACE reads with MiXCR, one entry per CDR3 protein. The sample has roughly 60,000 distinct CDR3 sequences, 3.5% to 4% seen once. Sequenced material: CD4+ T cells from blood. The source of this sequence is a woman aged 40 to 49 with multiple sclerosis.

The CDR3 bases are TGCAGTGCTAGAGGGGCGTCGTGGGTTTGGGGTGAAAAACTGTTTTTT. Translation gives CSARGASWVWGEKLFF. The chain couples TRBV20-1 to TRBJ1-4, with D hard to call. The V end lost 1 base, the J end lost 7 bases, and 19 bases lay between the germline ends. The germline V gene encodes CDR1 DFQATT and CDR2 SNEGSKA (reference sequence). The CDR3 is 16 amino acids.